This is a list of T cell receptor beta chains from one sample in a study of CD8 T cells in Susac syndrome. TCRdb independently ran MiXCR on the immunoSEQ multiplex PCR reads; one entry per CDR3 protein. The sample shows fewer than 350,000 distinct CDR3 sequences, around 85% of them seen only once. The sequencing sample was made of CD8+ T cells from PBMCs. The receptors originated from a human donor with multiple sclerosis. The CDR3 runs from the conserved cysteine through the conserved F or W. The D gene is left open where the match is weak. Clone size is shown for a subset of rows, as once, few, many or a class of expanded clone.

j_call v_call d_call clone_size cdr3_aa cdr3_nt
TRBJ1-6 TRBV20-1 - - CSLPSPSDFGSPLHF TGCAGCCTCCCTTCTCCCTCCGATTTTGGGTCACCCCTCCACTTT
TRBJ1-6 TRBV27 - - CASSFGTPNSPLHF TGTGCCAGCAGTTTTGGGACACCAAATTCACCCCTCCACTTT
TRBJ2-7 TRBV9 TRBD2 - CASSVGGSPPYEQYF TGTGCCAGCAGCGTGGGCGGGAGTCCCCCCTACGAGCAGTACTTC
TRBJ1-4 TRBV28 - - CASIQPPRAEKLFF TGTGCCAGCATTCAGCCCCCACGCGCCGAAAAACTGTTTTTT
TRBJ1-1 TRBV29-1 - - CSVESLEAFF TGCAGCGTTGAATCTCTAGAAGCTTTCTTT
TRBJ1-5 TRBV10-3 - - CAISERRRIYQPQHF TGTGCCATCAGTGAGCGCAGGAGAATTTATCAGCCCCAGCATTTT
TRBJ2-2 TRBV12-3/TRBV12-4 - - CASSLFWRTNTGELFF TGTGCCAGCAGTTTATTTTGGCGGACGAACACCGGGGAGCTGTTTTTT
TRBJ1-1 TRBV4-3 - - CASSQGIGENGPYTEAFF TGCGCCAGCAGCCAAGGAATTGGGGAGAACGGGCCATACACTGAAGCTTTCTTT
TRBJ2-2 TRBV28 - - CASSLPEEVLFF TGTGCCAGCAGTTTACCGGAGGAGGTGTTGTTTTTT
TRBJ2-6 TRBV7-9 - - CASSLRARASGANVLTF TGTGCCAGCAGCTTAAGGGCGAGGGCTTCTGGGGCCAACGTCCTGACTTTC
TRBJ2-1 TRBV29-1 TRBD2 once CSVDGVRLADYNEQFF TGCAGCGTTGATGGGGTTAGACTAGCGGATTACAATGAGCAGTTCTTC